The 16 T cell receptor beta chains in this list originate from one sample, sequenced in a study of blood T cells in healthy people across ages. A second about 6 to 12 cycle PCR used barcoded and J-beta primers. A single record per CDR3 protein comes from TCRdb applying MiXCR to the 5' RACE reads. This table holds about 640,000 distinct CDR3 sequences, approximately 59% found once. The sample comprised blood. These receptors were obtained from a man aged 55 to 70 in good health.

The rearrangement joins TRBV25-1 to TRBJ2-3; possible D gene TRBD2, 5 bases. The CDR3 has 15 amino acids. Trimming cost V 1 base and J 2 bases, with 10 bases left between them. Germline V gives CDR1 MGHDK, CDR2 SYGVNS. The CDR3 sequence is CASSESETITDTQYF. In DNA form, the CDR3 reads TGTGCCAGCAGTGAATCGGAGACTATCACAGATACGCAGTATTTT.

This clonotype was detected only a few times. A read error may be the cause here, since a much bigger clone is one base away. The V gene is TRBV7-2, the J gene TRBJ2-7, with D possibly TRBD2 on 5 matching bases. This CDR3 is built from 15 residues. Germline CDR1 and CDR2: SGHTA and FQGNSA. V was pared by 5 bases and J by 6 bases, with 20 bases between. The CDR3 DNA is TGTGCCAGCAGCCCTGGACCACGCGGGCGGTGCGAGCAGTACTTC. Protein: CASSPGPRGRCEQYF.

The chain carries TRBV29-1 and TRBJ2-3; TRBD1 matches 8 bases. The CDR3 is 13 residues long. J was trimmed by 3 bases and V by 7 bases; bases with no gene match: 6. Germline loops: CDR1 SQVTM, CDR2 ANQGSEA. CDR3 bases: TGCAGCGCTGAGGGACAGGCTACAGATACGCAGTATTTT. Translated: CSAEGQATDTQYF.

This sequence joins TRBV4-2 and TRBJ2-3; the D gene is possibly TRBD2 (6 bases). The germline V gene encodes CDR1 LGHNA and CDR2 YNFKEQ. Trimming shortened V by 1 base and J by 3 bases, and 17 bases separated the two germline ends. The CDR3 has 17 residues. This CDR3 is CASSQGSQRAETDTQYF. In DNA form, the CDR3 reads TGTGCCAGCAGCCAAGGGTCCCAGCGGGCGGAGACAGATACGCAGTATTTT.

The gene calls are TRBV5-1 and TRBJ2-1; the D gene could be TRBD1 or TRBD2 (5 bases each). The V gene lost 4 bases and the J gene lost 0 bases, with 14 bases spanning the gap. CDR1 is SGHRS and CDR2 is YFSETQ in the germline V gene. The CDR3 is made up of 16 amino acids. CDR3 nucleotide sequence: TGCGCCAGCAGCGTACGTGGGGGAATCTCCTACAATGAGCAGTTCTTC. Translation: CASSVRGGISYNEQFF.

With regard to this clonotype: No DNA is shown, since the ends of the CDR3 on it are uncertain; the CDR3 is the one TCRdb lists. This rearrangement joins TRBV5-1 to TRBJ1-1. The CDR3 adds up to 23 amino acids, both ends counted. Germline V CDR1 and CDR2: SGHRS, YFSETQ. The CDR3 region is CASSLPNQPQHFGDGTRGTEAFF.

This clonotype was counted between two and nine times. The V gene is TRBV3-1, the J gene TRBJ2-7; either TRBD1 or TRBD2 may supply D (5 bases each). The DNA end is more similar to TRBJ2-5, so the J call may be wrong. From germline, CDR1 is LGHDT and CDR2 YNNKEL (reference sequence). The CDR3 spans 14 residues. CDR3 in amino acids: CASTGTTLGETQYF. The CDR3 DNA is TGTGCCAGCACAGGGACGACCCTCGGAGAGACCCAGTACTTC.

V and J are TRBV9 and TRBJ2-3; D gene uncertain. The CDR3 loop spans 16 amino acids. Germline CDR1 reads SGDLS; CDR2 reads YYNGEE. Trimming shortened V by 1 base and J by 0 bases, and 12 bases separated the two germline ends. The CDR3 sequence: CASSVLGSSSTDTQYF. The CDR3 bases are TGTGCCAGCAGCGTATTGGGTAGTTCTAGCACAGATACGCAGTATTTT.

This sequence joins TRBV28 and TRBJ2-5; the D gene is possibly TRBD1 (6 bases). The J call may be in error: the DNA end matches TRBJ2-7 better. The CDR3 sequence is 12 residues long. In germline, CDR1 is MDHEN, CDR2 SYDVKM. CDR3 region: CASSLGTREQYF. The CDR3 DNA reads TGTGCCAGCAGTTTGGGGACACGCGAGCAGTACTTC.

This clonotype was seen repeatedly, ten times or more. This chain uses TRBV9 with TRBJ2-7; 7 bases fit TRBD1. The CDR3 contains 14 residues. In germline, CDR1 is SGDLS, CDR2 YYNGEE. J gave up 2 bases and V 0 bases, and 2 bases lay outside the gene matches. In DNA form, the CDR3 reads TGTGCCAGCAGCGTAGGACAGGGCACCTACGAGCAGTACTTC. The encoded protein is CASSVGQGTYEQYF.

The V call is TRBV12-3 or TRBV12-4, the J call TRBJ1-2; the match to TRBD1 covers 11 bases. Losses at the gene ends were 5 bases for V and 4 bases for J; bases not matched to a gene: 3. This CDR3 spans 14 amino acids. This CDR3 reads CASSRTGGPYGYTF. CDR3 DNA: TGTGCCAGCAGTCGGACAGGGGGCCCCTATGGCTACACCTTC.

Written as DNA, the CDR3 is TGTGCCAGCAGCCACGGACAGGGCGGCACCGGGGAGCTGTTTTTT. Translation: CASSHGQGGTGELFF. The chain couples TRBV4-2 to TRBJ2-2; 8 bases are shared with TRBD1. Germline V gene lookup returns CDR1 LGHNA and CDR2 YNFKEQ. The junction had 4 bases not matched to a gene; V was cut back by 3 bases and J by 4 bases. This CDR3 is built from 15 residues.

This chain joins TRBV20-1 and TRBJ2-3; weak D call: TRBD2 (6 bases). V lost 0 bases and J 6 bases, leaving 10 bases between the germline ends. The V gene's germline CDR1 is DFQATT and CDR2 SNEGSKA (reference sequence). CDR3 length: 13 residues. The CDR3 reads CSAREAGRDTQYF. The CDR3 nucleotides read TGCAGTGCTAGAGAGGCGGGGAGGGATACGCAGTATTTT.

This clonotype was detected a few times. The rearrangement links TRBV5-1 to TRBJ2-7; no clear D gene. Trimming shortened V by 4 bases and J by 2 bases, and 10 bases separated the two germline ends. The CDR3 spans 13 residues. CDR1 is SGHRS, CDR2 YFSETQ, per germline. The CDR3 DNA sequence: TGCGCCAGCAGCATTGACCCAACCTACGAGCAGTACTTC. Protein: CASSIDPTYEQYF. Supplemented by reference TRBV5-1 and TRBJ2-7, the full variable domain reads KAGVTQTPRYLIKTRGQQVTLSCSPISGHRSVSWYQQTPGQGLQFLFEYFSETQRNKGNFPGRFSGRQFSNSRSEMNVSTLELGDSALYLCASSIDPTYEQYFGPGTRLTVT.

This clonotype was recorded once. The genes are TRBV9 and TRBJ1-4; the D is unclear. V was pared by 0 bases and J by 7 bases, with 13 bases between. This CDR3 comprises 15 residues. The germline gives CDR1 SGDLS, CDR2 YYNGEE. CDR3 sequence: CASSVAAGRSEKLFF. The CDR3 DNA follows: TGTGCCAGCAGCGTAGCTGCGGGGAGAAGTGAAAAACTGTTTTTT.

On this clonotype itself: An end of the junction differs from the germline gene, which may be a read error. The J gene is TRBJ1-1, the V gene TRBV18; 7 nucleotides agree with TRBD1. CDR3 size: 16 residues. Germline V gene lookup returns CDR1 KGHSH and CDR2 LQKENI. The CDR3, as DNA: TGTGCCAGCTCACCAAGGAGAGGGGGCTCCACAGATACGCGGTATTTT. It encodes CASSPRRGGSTDTRYF.